The clone carrying this TCR beta chain was recorded a few times. Its antigen is unknown. TCRdb reprocessed the 5' RACE reads via MiXCR and lists one record per CDR3 protein. The sample contains 560,000 or so distinct CDR3 sequences, 17% of which appear only once. This sample is drawn from a study of T-cell memory formation after mild COVID-19. The study, taken as a whole, reports: Shrinking CD4+ clones were chiefly CM and EM; CD8+ ones were chiefly EMRA.

V lost 3 bases to trimming and J lost 4 bases; unmatched junction nucleotides: 9. This CDR3 spans 16 amino acids. The germline V gene encodes CDR1 MGHRA and CDR2 YSYEKL. The sequenced sample consisted of PBMCs or a T cell subset sorted from them (not recorded which). This TCR was recovered from an adult woman who had mild COVID-19 (a few samples of this study predate the infection). Cell type and time point are not known. The chain couples TRBV4-1 to TRBJ2-3; 8 positions agree with TRBD2. The CDR3 spells CASSHPVGGGSDTQYF. In DNA form, the CDR3 reads TGCGCCAGCAGCCATCCGGTCGGGGGGGGCTCAGATACGCAGTATTTT.